A selection of T cell receptor beta chains follows, all from one sample in a study of shared clonotypes between healthy human individuals. Only in-frame clones appear in the TCRdb table, and some are missing; sequencing was by immunoSEQ multiplex PCR. The sample has 760,000 or so clones, around 96% seen once. Sequenced: naive CD8+ T cells sorted from blood. The origin of the receptors is a man aged 25-40 years in good health. Both conserved end residues are part of each CDR3. The order of the fields is D gene, J gene, V gene, CDR3 protein, CDR3 DNA. The D gene is left open where the match is weak.

D: .
J: TRBJ2-2
V: TRBV2
CDR3: CASGRDTGELFF
DNA: TGTGCCAGCGGCCGGGACACCGGGGAGCTGTTTTTT

D: TRBD2
J: TRBJ2-2
V: TRBV27
CDR3: CASSSGGRSTGELFF
DNA: TGTGCCAGCAGCTCAGGCGGGAGGTCTACCGGGGAGCTGTTTTTT

D: TRBD2
J: TRBJ2-7
V: TRBV7-8
CDR3: CASSLGSGTSFSYEQYF
DNA: TGTGCCAGCAGCTTGGGATCCGGGACTAGCTTCTCCTACGAGCAGTACTTC

D: TRBD2
J: TRBJ2-1
V: TRBV15
CDR3: CATSRVSGTNNEQFF
DNA: TGTGCCACCAGCAGAGTGTCGGGGACTAACAATGAGCAGTTCTTC

D: .
J: TRBJ1-5
V: TRBV27
CDR3: CASRTGNQPQHF
DNA: TGTGCCAGCAGAACAGGGAATCAGCCCCAGCATTTT

D: .
J: TRBJ2-2
V: TRBV28
CDR3: CASSLPHSGEVNTGELFF
DNA: TGTGCCAGCAGTTTACCCCATTCCGGGGAGGTAAACACCGGGGAGCTGTTTTTT

D: .
J: TRBJ1-3
V: TRBV11-2
CDR3: CASSLGGTQRNTIYF
DNA: TGTGCCAGCAGCTTAGGTGGAACCCAGAGAAACACCATATATTTT

D: TRBD2
J: TRBJ2-1
V: TRBV4-1
CDR3: CASSQEASGYNEQFF
DNA: TGCGCCAGCAGCCAAGAGGCTAGCGGTTACAATGAGCAGTTCTTC

D: TRBD1
J: TRBJ2-6
V: TRBV7-6
CDR3: CASSLTDRLPSGANVLTF
DNA: TGTGCCAGCAGCTTAACGGACAGGCTACCTTCTGGGGCCAACGTCCTGACTTTC

D: TRBD2
J: TRBJ2-5
V: TRBV11-2
CDR3: CASSQRGTSEYF
DNA: TGTGCCAGCAGCCAACGAGGGACTAGCGAGTACTTC

D: .
J: TRBJ1-2
V: TRBV19
CDR3: CASRVNNYGYTF
DNA: TGTGCCAGTAGGGTAAACAACTATGGCTACACCTTC

D: .
J: TRBJ1-2
V: TRBV2
CDR3: CASIRRGGDNYGYTF
DNA: TGTGCCAGCATCAGACGGGGGGGCGATAACTATGGCTACACCTTC

D: .
J: TRBJ2-3
V: TRBV15
CDR3: CATSRDLDSTDTQYF
DNA: TGTGCCACCAGCAGAGACCTAGATAGCACAGATACGCAGTATTTT